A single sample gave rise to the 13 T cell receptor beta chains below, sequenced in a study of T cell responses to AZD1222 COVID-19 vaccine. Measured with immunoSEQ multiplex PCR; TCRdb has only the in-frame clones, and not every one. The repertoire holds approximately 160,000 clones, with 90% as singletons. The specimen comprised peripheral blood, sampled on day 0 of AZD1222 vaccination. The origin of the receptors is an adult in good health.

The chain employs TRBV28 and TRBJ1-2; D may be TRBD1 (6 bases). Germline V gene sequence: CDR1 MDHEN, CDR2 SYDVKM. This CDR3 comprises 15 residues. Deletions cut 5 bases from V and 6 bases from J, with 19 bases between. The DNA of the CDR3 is TGTGCCAGCAGTCCACCTTTGGGGGCAGGGGATGGCTACACCTTC. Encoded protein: CASSPPLGAGDGYTF.

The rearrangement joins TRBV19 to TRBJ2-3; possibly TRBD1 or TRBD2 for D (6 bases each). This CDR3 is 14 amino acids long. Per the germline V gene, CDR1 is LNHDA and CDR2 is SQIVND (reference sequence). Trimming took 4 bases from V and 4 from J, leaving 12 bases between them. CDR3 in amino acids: CASSTKGGPDTQYF. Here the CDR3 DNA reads TGTGCCAGTAGTACGAAGGGGGGTCCAGATACGCAGTATTTT.

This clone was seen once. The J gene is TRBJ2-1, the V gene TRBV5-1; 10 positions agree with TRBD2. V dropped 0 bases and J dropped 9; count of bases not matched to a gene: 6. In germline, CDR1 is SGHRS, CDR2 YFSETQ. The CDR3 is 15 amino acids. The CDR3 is CASSLGAGGLAEQFF. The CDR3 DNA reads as TGCGCCAGCAGCTTGGGAGCGGGGGGGCTGGCTGAGCAGTTCTTC.

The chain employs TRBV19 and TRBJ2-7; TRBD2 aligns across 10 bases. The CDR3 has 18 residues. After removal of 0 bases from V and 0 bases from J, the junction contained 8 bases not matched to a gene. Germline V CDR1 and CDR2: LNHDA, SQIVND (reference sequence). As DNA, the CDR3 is TGTGCCAGTAGTATAGAGGCTAGCGGGGGAGCGAACTCCTACGAGCAGTACTTC. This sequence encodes CASSIEASGGANSYEQYF.

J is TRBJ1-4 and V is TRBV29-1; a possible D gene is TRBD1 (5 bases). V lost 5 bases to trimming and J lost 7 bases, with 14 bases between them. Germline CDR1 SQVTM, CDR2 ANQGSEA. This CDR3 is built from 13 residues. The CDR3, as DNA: TGCAGCGTTAGGGACGGAGGAGGTGAAAAACTGTTTTTT. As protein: CSVRDGGGEKLFF.

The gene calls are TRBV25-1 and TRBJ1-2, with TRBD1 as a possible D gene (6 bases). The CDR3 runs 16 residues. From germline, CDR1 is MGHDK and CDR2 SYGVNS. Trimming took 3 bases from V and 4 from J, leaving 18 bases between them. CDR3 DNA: TGTGCCAGCAGTGAGCCAACACCAGGGGTTGGCTATGGCTACACCTTC. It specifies CASSEPTPGVGYGYTF.

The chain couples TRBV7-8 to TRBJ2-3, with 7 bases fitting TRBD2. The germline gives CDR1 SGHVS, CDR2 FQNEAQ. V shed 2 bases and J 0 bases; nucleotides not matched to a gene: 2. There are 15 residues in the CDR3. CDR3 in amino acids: CASSLWGGSTDTQYF. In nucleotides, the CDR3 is TGTGCCAGCAGCTTATGGGGGGGTAGCACAGATACGCAGTATTTT.

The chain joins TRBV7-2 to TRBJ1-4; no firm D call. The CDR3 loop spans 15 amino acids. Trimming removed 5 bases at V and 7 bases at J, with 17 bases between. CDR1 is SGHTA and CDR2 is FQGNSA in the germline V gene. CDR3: CASSQRQGGLEKLFF. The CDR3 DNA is TGTGCCAGCAGCCAGAGACAAGGAGGGCTTGAAAAACTGTTTTTT.

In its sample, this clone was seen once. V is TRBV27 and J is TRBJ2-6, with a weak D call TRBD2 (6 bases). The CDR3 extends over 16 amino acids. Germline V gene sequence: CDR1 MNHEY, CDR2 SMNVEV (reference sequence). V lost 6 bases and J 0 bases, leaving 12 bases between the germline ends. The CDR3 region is CASRPRGSSGANVLTF. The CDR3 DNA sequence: TGTGCCAGCAGGCCCCGGGGGAGCTCTGGGGCCAACGTCCTGACTTTC.

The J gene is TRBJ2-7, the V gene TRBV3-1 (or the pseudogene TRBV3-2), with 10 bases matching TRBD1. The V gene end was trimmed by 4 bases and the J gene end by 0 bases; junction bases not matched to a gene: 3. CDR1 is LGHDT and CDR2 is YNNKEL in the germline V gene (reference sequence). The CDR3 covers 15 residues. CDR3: CASSLRQGASYEQYF. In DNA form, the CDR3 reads TGTGCCAGCAGCCTAAGACAGGGGGCCTCCTACGAGCAGTACTTC.

The CDR3 DNA is TGTGCCAGCTCACTTAGGGGGGAAATGAATTCACCCCTCCACTTT. Translation: CASSLRGEMNSPLHF. The chain carries TRBV18 and TRBJ1-6; D is perhaps TRBD1 (6 bases). There are 15 residues in the CDR3. V lost 4 bases to trimming and J lost 7 bases, with 14 bases between them. Germline assignment: CDR1 KGHSH and CDR2 LQKENI.

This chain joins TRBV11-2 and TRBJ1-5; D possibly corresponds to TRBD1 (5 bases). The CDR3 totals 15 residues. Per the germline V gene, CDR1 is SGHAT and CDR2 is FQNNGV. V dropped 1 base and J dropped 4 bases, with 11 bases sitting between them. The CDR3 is CASSLGRDRNQPQHF. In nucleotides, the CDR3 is TGTGCCAGCAGCTTAGGGCGGGACCGGAATCAGCCCCAGCATTTT. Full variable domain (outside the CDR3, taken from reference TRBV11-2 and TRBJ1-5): EAGVAQSPRYKIIEKRQSVAFWCNPISGHATLYWYQQILGQGPKLLIQFQNNGVVDDSQLPKDRFSAERLKGVDSTLKIQPAKLEDSAVYLCASSLGRDRNQPQHFGDGTRLSIL.

The CDR3 DNA reads as TGTGCTAGTGGGATAGCAAGGGGAGCTTTCTTT. This translates into CASGIARGAFF. The V and J genes are TRBV12-5 and TRBJ1-1; maybe TRBD1 (5 bases). CDR3 size: 11 residues. The germline V gene encodes CDR1 LGHNT and CDR2 FRNRAP. V was shortened by 6 bases and J by 10 bases, with 12 bases between the two germline ends.